Listed here is a single T cell receptor (beta chain). Profiling relied on immunoSEQ multiplex PCR, and the TCRdb table lists in-frame clones only, not all of them. The sample lists around 500,000 clones; 70% to 80% were seen once. This entry comes from a study of shared clonotypes between healthy human individuals. About the study: Donors, aged 18 to 49, were a couple of women and a few men.

The ends lost 1 base at V and 5 bases at J; junction bases unmatched: 9. CDR1 SGHAT and CDR2 FQNNGV come from the germline V gene. CDR3 length: 17 amino acids. The receptor was derived from a woman in her 40s in good health. Some clones in this sample may be carry-over from other donors' samples. The specimen sequenced was PBMCs. The rearrangement joins TRBV11-2 to TRBJ2-5, with TRBD2 matching over 11 bases. The CDR3 bases are TGTGCCAGCAGCTTAGTACGAGATAGCGGGAGGGGGGAGACCCAGTACTTC. Encoded protein: CASSLVRDSGRGETQYF.